A selection of T cell receptor beta chains follows, all from one sample in a study of blood T cell repertoires in COVID-19. Only in-frame clones appear in the TCRdb table, and some are missing; sequencing was by immunoSEQ multiplex PCR. This table has under 300,000 clones, 86% appearing once. Source material: peripheral blood. These receptors were taken from a woman aged 30 to 39 with active or convalescent COVID-19. Each CDR3 is given with its conserved first and last residue. The D gene is left open where the match is weak. Clone size is shown for a subset of rows, as once, few, many or a class of expanded clone.

j_gene: TRBJ2-7; v_gene: TRBV5-6; d_gene: TRBD1; abundance: NA; CDR3nt: TGTGCCAGCAGCAGGGCCGGGACAGGGATTAACGAGCAGTACTTC; CDR3aa: CASSRAGTGINEQYF
j_gene: TRBJ2-5; v_gene: TRBV30; d_gene: NA; abundance: NA; CDR3nt: TGTGCCTGGAGACGCTACCGGGGATCGAAGGCGGAGACCCAGTACTTC; CDR3aa: CAWRRYRGSKAETQYF
j_gene: TRBJ1-1; v_gene: TRBV30; d_gene: NA; abundance: NA; CDR3nt: TGTGCCTGGAGTACTGTGGGAGGGGTTTTAACGAACACTGAAGCTTTCTTT; CDR3aa: CAWSTVGGVLTNTEAFF
j_gene: TRBJ1-2; v_gene: TRBV18; d_gene: TRBD1; abundance: few; CDR3nt: TGTGCCAGCTCATCTGCTCGGACAGGGGCGGCCTCAGGCTACACCTTC; CDR3aa: CASSSARTGAASGYTF
j_gene: TRBJ2-1; v_gene: TRBV9; d_gene: TRBD2; abundance: NA; CDR3nt: TGTGCCAGCACCCCAGGACTAGCGGGTTACTACAATGAGCAGTTCTTC; CDR3aa: CASTPGLAGYYNEQFF
j_gene: TRBJ1-5; v_gene: TRBV7-4; d_gene: NA; abundance: few; CDR3nt: TGTGCCAGCAGCTTAGGGGCCCCCTCCACCTCGAACAATCAGCCCCAGCATTTT; CDR3aa: CASSLGAPSTSNNQPQHF
j_gene: TRBJ1-2; v_gene: TRBV7-2; d_gene: NA; abundance: NA; CDR3nt: TGTGCCAGCAGCTTAGGGTCATCGGTCTATGGCTACACCTTC; CDR3aa: CASSLGSSVYGYTF
j_gene: TRBJ2-5; v_gene: TRBV5-1; d_gene: NA; abundance: NA; CDR3nt: TGCGCCAGCAGCTTGGAACAGTCGTACCAAGAGACCCAGTACTTC; CDR3aa: CASSLEQSYQETQYF
j_gene: TRBJ1-5; v_gene: TRBV6-4; d_gene: TRBD1; abundance: once; CDR3nt: TGTGCCAGCAGTAGCAGCGGGGACAGGGTAGGGGAGGGCAATCAGCCCCAGCATTTT; CDR3aa: CASSSSGDRVGEGNQPQHF
j_gene: TRBJ1-5; v_gene: TRBV19; d_gene: NA; abundance: NA; CDR3nt: TGTGCCAGTAGTATCGGCAGGGGTGGTTTTCAGCCCCAGCATTTT; CDR3aa: CASSIGRGGFQPQHF
j_gene: TRBJ1-2; v_gene: TRBV6-5; d_gene: NA; abundance: NA; CDR3nt: TGTGCCAGCACCTTACTGGACAAACCCTATGGCTACACCTTC; CDR3aa: CASTLLDKPYGYTF
j_gene: TRBJ2-1; v_gene: TRBV4-3; d_gene: TRBD1; abundance: NA; CDR3nt: TGCGCCAGCAGCCAAGACAGGGTTTTCAGGGGGAATGAGCAGTTCTTC; CDR3aa: CASSQDRVFRGNEQFF
j_gene: TRBJ2-5; v_gene: TRBV7-2; d_gene: NA; abundance: once; CDR3nt: TGTGCCAGCAGCATGACTAGGGGGGGGGAGACCCAGTACTTC; CDR3aa: CASSMTRGGETQYF
j_gene: TRBJ1-4; v_gene: TRBV4-3; d_gene: NA; abundance: NA; CDR3nt: TGCGCCAGCAGCCAAGATCGGGGGTTATCTGAAAAACTGTTTTTT; CDR3aa: CASSQDRGLSEKLFF
j_gene: TRBJ1-5; v_gene: TRBV20-1; d_gene: NA; abundance: NA; CDR3nt: TGCAGTGCTAGTGCAGAGAACTATAGCAATCAGCCCCAGCATTTT; CDR3aa: CSASAENYSNQPQHF
j_gene: TRBJ1-2; v_gene: TRBV6-5; d_gene: TRBD1; abundance: NA; CDR3nt: TGTGCCAGCAGCGGGGGACAGGGGAATGGCTACACCTTC; CDR3aa: CASSGGQGNGYTF
j_gene: TRBJ1-5; v_gene: TRBV9; d_gene: NA; abundance: NA; CDR3nt: TGTGCCAGCAGCGTAGATGGGCGCACGGATCAGCCCCAGCATTTT; CDR3aa: CASSVDGRTDQPQHF
j_gene: TRBJ1-3; v_gene: TRBV15; d_gene: NA; abundance: NA; CDR3nt: TGTGCCACCAGCAGAGGGAGTGGGGGGACTGCTGGAAACACCATATATTTT; CDR3aa: CATSRGSGGTAGNTIYF
j_gene: TRBJ1-1; v_gene: TRBV19; d_gene: TRBD1; abundance: NA; CDR3nt: TGTGCCAGTAGTATCGTCGGGACAGGGGGGACTGAAGCTTTCTTT; CDR3aa: CASSIVGTGGTEAFF
j_gene: TRBJ2-1; v_gene: TRBV6-6; d_gene: NA; abundance: NA; CDR3nt: TGTGCCAGCAGTCCGCGGATTTCAAGAGAGCAGTTCTTC; CDR3aa: CASSPRISREQFF
j_gene: TRBJ1-5; v_gene: TRBV19; d_gene: NA; abundance: NA; CDR3nt: TGTGCCAGTAAACGGGGTGCGGGTCAGCCCCAGCATTTT; CDR3aa: CASKRGAGQPQHF
j_gene: TRBJ2-7; v_gene: TRBV27; d_gene: NA; abundance: NA; CDR3nt: TGTGCCAGCAGACCCTCTTACTTTTACGAGCAGTACTTC; CDR3aa: CASRPSYFYEQYF
j_gene: TRBJ2-7; v_gene: TRBV6-2/TRBV6-3; d_gene: TRBD1; abundance: NA; CDR3nt: TGTGCCAGCAGTTTCCCTACCGGACAGGGGTCGGGCGAGCAGTACTTC; CDR3aa: CASSFPTGQGSGEQYF
j_gene: TRBJ2-1; v_gene: TRBV5-1; d_gene: TRBD2; abundance: NA; CDR3nt: TGCGCCAGCAGGGAAGCGGGGGGGCTCTACAATGAGCAGTTCTTC; CDR3aa: CASREAGGLYNEQFF
j_gene: TRBJ1-2; v_gene: TRBV7-3; d_gene: NA; abundance: NA; CDR3nt: TGTGCCAGCAGCTTGCCCGGAGAGGGCTACACCTTC; CDR3aa: CASSLPGEGYTF
j_gene: TRBJ2-7; v_gene: TRBV7-2; d_gene: NA; abundance: NA; CDR3nt: TGTGCCAGCAGCGCCGGCGGGGGCCAGAGCTACGAGCAGTACTTC; CDR3aa: CASSAGGGQSYEQYF
j_gene: TRBJ1-1; v_gene: TRBV7-3; d_gene: TRBD1; abundance: NA; CDR3nt: TGTGCCAGCAGCCACAGGACAGGTGGGACCGGGACTGAAGCTTTCTTT; CDR3aa: CASSHRTGGTGTEAFF
j_gene: TRBJ1-5; v_gene: TRBV7-2; d_gene: NA; abundance: NA; CDR3nt: TGTGCCAGCAGCCCGAGTGGGGCGGGCAATCAGCCCCAGCATTTT; CDR3aa: CASSPSGAGNQPQHF
j_gene: TRBJ1-2; v_gene: TRBV5-5; d_gene: NA; abundance: NA; CDR3nt: TGTGCCAGCAGCGGTGGGGGAGGGGGAGGCTATGGCTACACCTTC; CDR3aa: CASSGGGGGGYGYTF
j_gene: TRBJ2-1; v_gene: TRBV3-1/TRBV3-2; d_gene: TRBD1; abundance: NA; CDR3nt: TGTGCCAGCAGCCAGCAGGGGGTCGGCGAGCAGTTCTTC; CDR3aa: CASSQQGVGEQFF
j_gene: TRBJ1-6; v_gene: TRBV6-4; d_gene: TRBD1; abundance: NA; CDR3nt: TGTGCCAGCAGTGCTGGGGACAGCTTTTCACCCCTCCACTTT; CDR3aa: CASSAGDSFSPLHF
j_gene: TRBJ1-4; v_gene: TRBV5-8; d_gene: TRBD1; abundance: NA; CDR3nt: TGTGCCAGCAGCTTCCGGACAGGGGGCGGCGAAAAACTGTTTTTT; CDR3aa: CASSFRTGGGEKLFF
j_gene: TRBJ1-6; v_gene: TRBV7-9; d_gene: NA; abundance: NA; CDR3nt: TGTGCCAGCAGCTTAGCAGGCGGGGATAATTCACCCCTCCACTTT; CDR3aa: CASSLAGGDNSPLHF
j_gene: TRBJ2-3; v_gene: TRBV12-3/TRBV12-4; d_gene: NA; abundance: once; CDR3nt: TGTGCCAGCAGTTCTCAGAGCACAGATACGCAGTATTTT; CDR3aa: CASSSQSTDTQYF
j_gene: TRBJ1-2; v_gene: TRBV7-2; d_gene: TRBD1; abundance: once; CDR3nt: TGTGCCAGCAGCCCAAAAGGGACAGGCTCCTGGGAGAATGGCTACACCTTC; CDR3aa: CASSPKGTGSWENGYTF
j_gene: TRBJ2-1; v_gene: TRBV7-9; d_gene: NA; abundance: NA; CDR3nt: TGTGCCAGCAGCTCTTACTACAATGAGCAGTTCTTC; CDR3aa: CASSSYYNEQFF
j_gene: TRBJ2-1; v_gene: TRBV4-3; d_gene: NA; abundance: NA; CDR3nt: TGCGCCAGCAGCCAAGAGTGGCAGGGGTGGGATGAGCAGTTCTTC; CDR3aa: CASSQEWQGWDEQFF
j_gene: TRBJ2-5; v_gene: TRBV7-2; d_gene: TRBD2; abundance: NA; CDR3nt: TGTGCCAGCAGCCCCTCAACGGGGGGGGGAGAGACCCAGTACTTC; CDR3aa: CASSPSTGGGETQYF
j_gene: TRBJ1-2; v_gene: TRBV21-1; d_gene: NA; abundance: once; CDR3nt: TGTGCCAGCCCTTTTTGGGGGGGGGCATGCTACACCTTC; CDR3aa: CASPFWGGACYTF
j_gene: TRBJ2-3; v_gene: TRBV4-3; d_gene: TRBD1; abundance: NA; CDR3nt: TGCGCCAGCAGCCAGAACAGGGGTTTGGATACGCAGTATTTT; CDR3aa: CASSQNRGLDTQYF
j_gene: TRBJ2-5; v_gene: TRBV9; d_gene: TRBD1; abundance: NA; CDR3nt: TGTGCCAGCAGCGTGCTACAGGGGCTCGAGGAGACCCAGTACTTC; CDR3aa: CASSVLQGLEETQYF
j_gene: TRBJ2-5; v_gene: TRBV18; d_gene: NA; abundance: NA; CDR3nt: TGTGCCAGCTCACCAAGCGCGTTGGAGACCCAGTACTTC; CDR3aa: CASSPSALETQYF
j_gene: TRBJ2-3; v_gene: TRBV27; d_gene: NA; abundance: NA; CDR3nt: TGTGCCAGCAGTTCCCACAGGGACCCCACAGATACGCAGTATTTT; CDR3aa: CASSSHRDPTDTQYF
j_gene: TRBJ1-4; v_gene: TRBV10-3; d_gene: NA; abundance: NA; CDR3nt: TGTGCCATCAGTGGTGGCGGGGCTAATGAAAAACTGTTTTTT; CDR3aa: CAISGGGANEKLFF
j_gene: TRBJ1-2; v_gene: TRBV10-3; d_gene: NA; abundance: NA; CDR3nt: TGTGCCATCAGGAAGGAAGGGGCGAACTATGGCTACACCTTC; CDR3aa: CAIRKEGANYGYTF
j_gene: TRBJ1-2; v_gene: TRBV5-6; d_gene: TRBD1; abundance: once; CDR3nt: TGTGCCAGCAGCATCTACAGGGGGATAAGCTATGGCTACACCTTC; CDR3aa: CASSIYRGISYGYTF
j_gene: TRBJ2-1; v_gene: TRBV9; d_gene: TRBD2; abundance: NA; CDR3nt: TGTGCCAGCAGCCCGGAGGTACTAGCGGGGAACTACAATGAGCAGTTCTTC; CDR3aa: CASSPEVLAGNYNEQFF
j_gene: TRBJ2-7; v_gene: TRBV7-2; d_gene: NA; abundance: NA; CDR3nt: TGTGCCAGCAGCTTCAGCGGCTCGAGAAACTACGAGCAGTACTTC; CDR3aa: CASSFSGSRNYEQYF
j_gene: TRBJ1-1; v_gene: TRBV19; d_gene: NA; abundance: NA; CDR3nt: TGTGCCAGTAGCCTAAACAGGAACACTGAAGCTTTCTTT; CDR3aa: CASSLNRNTEAFF
j_gene: TRBJ1-2; v_gene: TRBV14; d_gene: NA; abundance: once; CDR3nt: TGTGCCAGCAGCCAAGATGGGAGGGTGAGTGGCTACACCTTC; CDR3aa: CASSQDGRVSGYTF
j_gene: TRBJ2-1; v_gene: TRBV14; d_gene: NA; abundance: NA; CDR3nt: TGTGCCAGCAGCCAAGACCGAACCCTCATGGGGGGATCCAATGAGCAGTTCTTC; CDR3aa: CASSQDRTLMGGSNEQFF
j_gene: TRBJ2-7; v_gene: TRBV15; d_gene: NA; abundance: few; CDR3nt: TGTGCCACCACGCTCCGGGGGGCCTCCTACGAGCAGTACTTC; CDR3aa: CATTLRGASYEQYF
j_gene: TRBJ2-1; v_gene: TRBV5-1; d_gene: NA; abundance: few; CDR3nt: TGCGCCAGCAGCTTGGCAGCAGGGTCCAATGAGCAGTTCTTC; CDR3aa: CASSLAAGSNEQFF
j_gene: TRBJ2-1; v_gene: TRBV6-2/TRBV6-3; d_gene: TRBD2; abundance: NA; CDR3nt: TGTGCCAGCAGCTTGTGGGGGGGGAACAATGAGCAGTTCTTC; CDR3aa: CASSLWGGNNEQFF
j_gene: TRBJ1-1; v_gene: TRBV7-3; d_gene: TRBD1; abundance: few; CDR3nt: TGTGCCAGCAGCCAAGGGACAGGTACTGAAGCTTTCTTT; CDR3aa: CASSQGTGTEAFF
j_gene: TRBJ1-2; v_gene: TRBV6-6; d_gene: NA; abundance: NA; CDR3nt: TGTGCCAGCAGCCCAGGGGAAGGCTACACCTTC; CDR3aa: CASSPGEGYTF
j_gene: TRBJ2-7; v_gene: TRBV5-5; d_gene: NA; abundance: NA; CDR3nt: TGTGCCAGCAGCCCAACCAGGACAGCGAGCTCCTACGAGCAGTACTTC; CDR3aa: CASSPTRTASSYEQYF
j_gene: TRBJ2-1; v_gene: TRBV30; d_gene: TRBD2; abundance: NA; CDR3nt: TGTGCCTGGAGCGCTACTAGCGGGGGGCTGTACAATGAGCAGTTCTTC; CDR3aa: CAWSATSGGLYNEQFF
j_gene: TRBJ1-2; v_gene: TRBV29-1; d_gene: NA; abundance: NA; CDR3nt: TGCAGCGCGCAGGGGAGTAATGGCTACACCTTC; CDR3aa: CSAQGSNGYTF